Shown below are 31 T cell receptor beta chains from a single sample sequenced in a study of beta chain features in type 1 diabetes. Sequenced material consisted of expressed TCRB transcripts (all of the isolated RNA was reverse transcribed). The method was immunoSEQ multiplex PCR; TCRdb's version includes in-frame clones alone and lacks a portion of them. The repertoire holds under 300,000 clones, with 14% as singletons. Whole-study results and caveats: Across all four CD4+ subsets, people with type 1 diabetes showed modestly shorter TCRB CDR3s.

Their antigens are not known. The specimen was naive CD4+ T cells from blood. The receptors were gathered from a man in his thirties or forties with type 1 diabetes.

This clone has only a few counts. This chain connects TRBV27 to TRBJ1-5, with D perhaps TRBD1 (6 bases). Germline V gene lookup returns CDR1 MNHEY and CDR2 SMNVEV (reference sequence). The CDR3 contains 14 residues. Trimming removed 2 bases at V and 4 bases at J, with 9 bases between. In nucleotides, the CDR3 is TGTGCCAGCAGTTTAGGGCAGGGGAATCAGCCCCAGCATTTT. Its protein is CASSLGQGNQPQHF.

The chain couples TRBV10-3 to TRBJ2-7; the match to TRBD1 covers 9 bases. With 6 bases clipped from V and 6 bases from J, the junction kept 15 bases outside the gene matches. This CDR3 has 16 residues. Germline V CDR1 and CDR2: ENHRY, SYGVKD. The DNA of the CDR3 is TGTGCCATCAGAAGGGGACAGGGCGCCGATGGTGGCGAGCAGTACTTC. As protein: CAIRRGQGADGGEQYF.

This clone turned up a few times. The genes are TRBV11-2 and TRBJ2-2; no clear D. The CDR3 loop spans 11 amino acids. V gave up 4 bases and J gave up 6 bases, with 3 bases separating them. Germline V gives CDR1 SGHAT, CDR2 FQNNGV. In nucleotides, the CDR3 is TGTGCCAGCAGCTCAGCCGGGGAGCTGTTTTTT. This encodes CASSSAGELFF. Full variable domain (missing parts from reference TRBV11-2 and TRBJ2-2): EAGVAQSPRYKIIEKRQSVAFWCNPISGHATLYWYQQILGQGPKLLIQFQNNGVVDDSQLPKDRFSAERLKGVDSTLKIQPAKLEDSAVYLCASSSAGELFFGEGSRLTVL.

The J gene is TRBJ2-5, the V gene TRBV4-1, with 12 bases aligning to TRBD2. Unmatched junction bases numbered 6, after V lost 3 bases and J lost 4 bases. The V gene's germline CDR1 is MGHRA and CDR2 YSYEKL. The CDR3 totals 16 residues. The CDR3 reads CASSQRLAGVGETQYF. As DNA, the CDR3 is TGCGCCAGCAGCCAGAGACTAGCGGGGGTGGGAGAGACCCAGTACTTC.

The rearrangement joins TRBV19 to TRBJ1-5, with D unresolved. V lost 1 base to trimming and J lost 9 bases, with 7 bases between them. The CDR3 runs 12 residues. Per the germline V gene, CDR1 is LNHDA and CDR2 is SQIVND (reference sequence). The CDR3 spells CASSIGEGPQHF. CDR3 nucleotides: TGTGCCAGTAGTATAGGAGAGGGGCCCCAGCATTTT.

This clone occurred a few times. This chain joins TRBV27 and TRBJ2-4; D may be TRBD1 (5 bases). The V and J ends lost 8 bases and 1 base respectively, with 21 bases between them. This CDR3 has 17 amino acids. Germline CDR1 MNHEY, CDR2 SMNVEV (reference sequence). The CDR3 coding sequence is TGTGCCAGCCGAACGTGGGCGCAGGGTGGGGCCAAAAACATTCAGTACTTC. Translation: CASRTWAQGGAKNIQYF.

The gene calls are TRBV7-9 and TRBJ2-5; 7 bases map to TRBD1. The germline V gene has CDR1 SEHNR and CDR2 FQNEAQ (reference sequence). The CDR3 runs to 16 residues. The ends lost 3 bases at V and 5 bases at J; junction bases unmatched: 12. CDR3 sequence reads: CASSFHLRQGVETQYF. DNA of the CDR3: TGTGCCAGCAGCTTCCATCTGCGACAGGGCGTCGAGACCCAGTACTTC.

The V and J genes are TRBV6-1 and TRBJ1-5; 7 bases match TRBD1. From germline, CDR1 is MNHNS and CDR2 SASEGT. The CDR3 covers 14 residues. J was trimmed by 3 bases and V by 8 bases; bases with no gene match: 7. The CDR3 DNA reads as TGTGCCAGCGACAGGGCTGCAAACAATCAGCCCCAGCATTTT. It translates to CASDRAANNQPQHF.

The chain joins TRBV4-1 to TRBJ2-2, with TRBD1 identical over 9 bases. The CDR3 extends over 15 amino acids. CDR1 MGHRA and CDR2 YSYEKL come from the germline V gene. The V segment lost 4 bases and the J segment 4 bases; nucleotides outside the gene matches: 4. This CDR3 reads CASSRGQGPTGELFF. The CDR3 nucleotides are TGCGCCAGCAGCCGCGGACAGGGGCCCACCGGGGAGCTGTTTTTT.

This clone was picked up a small number of times. The chain combines TRBV29-1 with TRBJ1-2; tentatively, D is TRBD1 (6 bases). Germline V gene sequence: CDR1 SQVTM, CDR2 ANQGSEA. Trimming shortened V by 6 bases and J by 3 bases, and 11 bases separated the two germline ends. This CDR3 spans 12 amino acids. CDR3 amino acids: CSVVKGDYGYTF. The CDR3 region has the DNA TGCAGCGTCGTTAAGGGGGACTATGGCTACACCTTC. The variable domain in full, with the rest retrieved from reference TRBV29-1 and TRBJ1-2, is SAVISQKPSRDICQRGTSLTIQCQVDSQVTMMFWYRQQPGQSLTLIATANQGSEATYESGFVIDKFPISRPNLTFSTLTVSNMSPEDSSIYLCSVVKGDYGYTFGSGTRLTVV.

V is TRBV4-1 and J is TRBJ2-1; 7 bases line up with TRBD2. The length of the CDR3 is 13 residues. The germline CDR1 and CDR2 sequences are MGHRA and YSYEKL. V dropped 6 bases and J dropped 7; count of bases not matched to a gene: 6. The CDR3: CASRQSGENEQFF. CDR3 in DNA: TGCGCCAGCAGACAAAGCGGGGAAAATGAGCAGTTCTTC.

This clone turned up a few times. The chain combines TRBV4-2 with TRBJ1-2, with 8 bases fitting TRBD1. In germline, CDR1 is LGHNA, CDR2 YNFKEQ. Trimming removed 0 bases from V and 8 bases from J; junction bases left unmatched: 5. The CDR3 has 14 amino acids. For the CDR3, the DNA is TGTGCCAGCAGCCAAGAGGACAGGGCTCGGGGCTACACCTTC. Translated: CASSQEDRARGYTF.

The table lists this clone with a few counts. The chain is built from TRBV2 and TRBJ2-2, with a weak D call TRBD2 (6 bases). The germline gives CDR1 SNHLY, CDR2 FYNNEI. V was clipped by 6 bases and J by 5 bases, with 13 bases between them. This CDR3 is 14 amino acids long. The CDR3 loop is CASSQVGGTGELFF. The CDR3 region has the DNA TGTGCCAGCAGCCAAGTTGGGGGGACCGGGGAGCTGTTTTTT.

This rearrangement joins TRBV18 to TRBJ2-1; D unresolved. CDR3 size: 13 residues. V dropped 5 bases and J dropped 5 bases, with 10 bases sitting between them. CDR1 KGHSH and CDR2 LQKENI come from the germline V gene. This chain's CDR3 is CASSSRLDNEQFF. The CDR3 nucleotides are TGTGCCAGCTCATCCCGACTCGACAATGAGCAGTTCTTC.

The chain links TRBV6-1 to TRBJ1-1; 8 nucleotides line up with TRBD1. The V and J ends lost 4 bases and 1 base, in that order; junction bases with no gene match: 5. The CDR3 consists of 15 residues. In germline, CDR1 is MNHNS, CDR2 SASEGT. CDR3 in DNA: TGTGCCAGCAGTGCTGGACAGGGAGGGAACACTGAAGCTTTCTTT. It translates to CASSAGQGGNTEAFF.

There are a few counts of this clone. The chain carries TRBV9 and TRBJ1-2; D is perhaps TRBD1 (5 bases). CDR3 size: 13 residues. V lost 3 bases to trimming and J lost 5 bases, with 11 bases between them. Per germline, CDR1 SGDLS and CDR2 YYNGEE. CDR3 in amino acids: CASSDDRAYGYTF. In DNA form, the CDR3 reads TGTGCCAGCAGCGATGACAGAGCGTATGGCTACACCTTC.

The rearrangement links TRBV27 to TRBJ2-7; TRBD2 aligns across 11 bases. With 5 bases clipped from V and 1 base from J, the junction kept 7 bases outside the gene matches. CDR1 and CDR2 (germline): MNHEY, SMNVEV (reference sequence). This CDR3 has 16 residues. The DNA of the CDR3 is TGTGCCAGCAGTGCGACAGCTAGCGGGGGGTCCTACGAGCAGTACTTC. It yields the protein CASSATASGGSYEQYF.

This clone was recorded a few times. The chain recombines TRBV30 with TRBJ2-2; D perhaps matches TRBD2 (6 bases). V was pared by 1 base and J by 5 bases, with 8 bases between. Looked up from germline, CDR1 is GTSNPN and CDR2 is SVGIG (reference sequence). The length of the CDR3 is 13 residues. The CDR3 DNA is TGTGCCTGGAGTGGGGCGGGGACCGGGGAGCTGTTTTTT. This encodes CAWSGAGTGELFF.

A few counts support this clone. The chain employs TRBV29-1 and TRBJ2-5; 9 bases align to TRBD1. The length of the CDR3 is 14 residues. Germline CDR1 SQVTM, CDR2 ANQGSEA. V lost 4 bases to trimming and J lost 5 bases; unmatched junction nucleotides: 8. The CDR3 DNA follows: TGCAGCGTTGTTATCGGGACAGGGAGGGAGACCCAGTACTTC. Protein sequence: CSVVIGTGRETQYF.

The chain uses TRBV11-2 and TRBJ2-3, with D perhaps matching TRBD2 (7 bases). CDR3 size: 15 residues. V was clipped by 3 bases and J by 1 base, with 11 bases between them. The V gene's germline CDR1 is SGHAT and CDR2 FQNNGV. CDR3 sequence reads: CASSFRGARTDTQYF. CDR3 nucleotides: TGTGCCAGCAGCTTTCGGGGGGCCCGCACAGATACGCAGTATTTT. Full variable domain (remainder filled in from reference TRBV11-2 and TRBJ2-3): EAGVAQSPRYKIIEKRQSVAFWCNPISGHATLYWYQQILGQGPKLLIQFQNNGVVDDSQLPKDRFSAERLKGVDSTLKIQPAKLEDSAVYLCASSFRGARTDTQYFGPGTRLTVL.

This sequence joins TRBV18 and TRBJ1-1; 12 nucleotides agree with TRBD1. J gave up 8 bases and V 6 bases, and 4 bases lay outside the gene matches. This CDR3 comprises 13 residues. Germline V CDR1 and CDR2: KGHSH, LQKENI. CDR3 loop: CASSPGQGAEAFF. The CDR3 DNA is TGTGCCAGCTCCCCGGGACAGGGGGCAGAAGCTTTCTTT.

CDR3 loop: CASRRAGSFTEQFF. CDR3 nucleotides: TGTGCCAGTCGGCGGGCGGGGAGTTTTACTGAGCAGTTCTTC. The chain is built from TRBV7-2 and TRBJ2-1, with D perhaps matching TRBD2 (6 bases). Trimming pared 9 bases from V and 9 bases from J, leaving 21 bases between. CDR3 length: 14 residues. In germline, CDR1 is SGHTA, CDR2 FQGNSA.

The sample holds a few counts of this clone. The chain employs TRBV28 and TRBJ1-5; D unclear. CDR1 and CDR2 from the germline V gene are MDHEN and SYDVKM. Trimming left V 5 bases short and J 3 bases short, with 8 bases between. The CDR3 sequence is 13 residues long. The CDR3 loop is CASSPDFNQPQHF. The CDR3 DNA reads as TGTGCCAGCAGTCCCGACTTCAATCAGCCCCAGCATTTT.

This clone was counted only a few times. This chain connects TRBV30 to TRBJ2-5; TRBD1 agrees at 8 bases. The DNA end lines up better with TRBJ2-7; the J call may be wrong. The germline CDR1 and CDR2 sequences are GTSNPN and SVGIG (reference sequence). The CDR3 consists of 13 residues. CDR3 bases: TGTGCCTGGGACAGGACAGGGTACTACGAGCAGTACTTC. Translated: CAWDRTGYYEQYF.

This chain uses TRBV2 with TRBJ1-1; 7 nucleotides align to TRBD1. CDR3 length equals 15 residues. V was pared by 7 bases and J by 1 base, with 9 bases of the junction left unmatched. Germline V gene sequence: CDR1 SNHLY, CDR2 FYNNEI. CDR3 coding DNA: TGTGCCAGCACCTCTCGGACAGGTCAGAACACTGAAGCTTTCTTT. Encoded protein: CASTSRTGQNTEAFF.

The chain employs TRBV10-3 and TRBJ2-5; 7 bases align to TRBD1. The germline gives CDR1 ENHRY, CDR2 SYGVKD. The trim removed 4 bases at V and 5 bases at J, leaving 7 bases unmatched. The CDR3 runs to 14 residues. The CDR3 spells CAISAGDSAETQYF. The CDR3 region has the DNA TGTGCCATCAGTGCCGGGGACAGTGCTGAGACCCAGTACTTC.

The chain joins TRBV11-2 to TRBJ2-3; 7 bases are a match to TRBD2. Looked up from germline, CDR1 is SGHAT and CDR2 is FQNNGV. The CDR3 covers 15 residues. The V segment lost 5 bases and the J segment 3 bases; nucleotides outside the gene matches: 8. The chain's CDR3 is CASSPGAGPTDTQYF. The CDR3 bases are TGTGCCAGCAGCCCCGGAGCGGGACCGACAGATACGCAGTATTTT.

This sequence joins TRBV5-1 and TRBJ2-2, with D perhaps matching TRBD2 (5 bases). The CDR3 covers 13 residues. CDR1 SGHRS and CDR2 YFSETQ come from the germline V gene. The V end lost 4 bases, the J end lost 5 bases, and 9 bases lay between the germline ends. The CDR3 sequence is CASSALATGELFF. In nucleotides, the CDR3 is TGCGCCAGCAGCGCTTTAGCGACCGGGGAGCTGTTTTTT.

This clone was counted between two and nine times. The rearrangement uses TRBV5-1 and TRBJ2-3; D might be TRBD2 (6 bases). Trimming removed 3 bases from V and 6 bases from J, with 11 bases in between. The CDR3 spans 13 residues. Germline V gives CDR1 SGHRS, CDR2 YFSETQ. CDR3 loop: CASSSSARDTQYF. The CDR3 DNA is TGCGCCAGCAGCTCTAGCGCCCGGGATACGCAGTATTTT.

This clone was seen only a few times. The chain joins TRBV28 to TRBJ2-7; 9 bases are a match to TRBD2. The CDR3 is made up of 15 amino acids. Germline CDR1 is MDHEN and CDR2 is SYDVKM. V trimming: 5 bases; J trimming: 2 bases; junction bases outside the gene matches: 7. In DNA, the CDR3 is TGTGCCAGCAGTCCCGCCCTAGCGGGGACCTACGAGCAGTACTTC. It yields the protein CASSPALAGTYEQYF.

CDR3 sequence: CASSPGTGNEAFF. CDR3 DNA: TGTGCCAGCTCACCTGGGACAGGGAATGAAGCTTTCTTT. This chain links TRBV18 with TRBJ1-1, with TRBD1 identical over 9 bases. There are 13 residues in the CDR3. Germline V CDR1 and CDR2: KGHSH, LQKENI. With V trimmed by 3 bases and J by 7 bases, 3 bases remained unmatched.